This TCR beta chain was recovered during a study of cytomegalovirus exposure and HLA in healthy donors. The overall study: T cells numbering around 190 million yielded some 120 million unique TCR beta sequences in an earlier analysis. Findings and limits, study-wide: As a later analysis showed, a missense DCLRE1C variant was linked to trimming of TCR beta V- and J-genes.

The sample holds a few counts of this clone. What it binds is not known. The CDR3 loop spans 15 amino acids. Trimming stripped 0 bases from V and 1 base from J, with 8 bases between. Per germline, CDR1 SGHNT and CDR2 YYREEE (reference sequence). The PCR was carried out with 60 Vbeta primers and 13 Jbeta primers. Sequencing used immunoSEQ multiplex PCR; TCRdb keeps in-frame clones, though not all of them. The sample consists of around 140,000 clones, about 70% of them appearing once. This sequence joins TRBV5-4 and TRBJ2-1; weak D call: TRBD1 (6 bases). Specimen: PBMCs. The sequence came from a male donor in good health and CMV-seronegative. CDR3 coding DNA: TGTGCCAGCAGCTTGGGGACAGAATCCTACAATGAGCAGTTCTTC. Its translation: CASSLGTESYNEQFF.